A selection of T cell receptor beta chains follows, all from one sample in a study of T cell responses to AZD1222 COVID-19 vaccine. The protocol was immunoSEQ multiplex PCR, while the TCRdb copy is restricted to in-frame clones and leaves out a portion. Altogether fewer than 85,000 clones are present, roughly 91% being singletons, with the ten largest covering roughly 18%. Source: peripheral blood, taken 28 days after the second AZD1222 dose. The receptor set was obtained from an adult who received the AZD1222 COVID-19 vaccine. Each CDR3 is given with its conserved first and last residue. Each record gives: clone size, D gene, V gene, J gene, CDR3 protein, CDR3 DNA. A D gene is named only where the DNA matches it firmly. Clone size is not always given. Where it is, it says once, few, many or a class for expanded clones.

size: NA; D: TRBD2; V: TRBV7-3; J: TRBJ2-2; CDR3: CASSSHGGANTGELFF; DNA: TGTGCCAGCAGCTCCCACGGGGGGGCGAACACCGGGGAGCTGTTTTTT
size: NA; D: NA; V: TRBV19; J: TRBJ1-4; CDR3: CASSTTAEKLFF; DNA: TGTGCCAGTAGTACCACGGCCGAAAAACTGTTTTTT
size: NA; D: NA; V: TRBV4-1; J: TRBJ1-1; CDR3: CASSQEGGGPTEAFF; DNA: TGCGCCAGCAGCCAAGAGGGGGGTGGCCCCACTGAAGCTTTCTTT
size: NA; D: NA; V: TRBV18; J: TRBJ1-2; CDR3: CASSPGDISQGHYGYTF; DNA: TGTGCCAGCTCACCGGGAGACATCTCACAGGGCCACTATGGCTACACCTTC
size: NA; D: NA; V: TRBV19; J: TRBJ1-5; CDR3: CASSINGGGQPQHF; DNA: TGTGCCAGTAGTATCAATGGGGGAGGGCAGCCCCAGCATTTT
size: NA; D: TRBD2; V: TRBV28; J: TRBJ2-1; CDR3: CASSRLTGRGGAEMFF; DNA: TGTGCCAGCAGTCGTCTCACGGGGCGCGGGGGGGCTGAGATGTTCTTC
size: NA; D: TRBD2; V: TRBV4-2; J: TRBJ2-7; CDR3: CASSQGTSGGVVTYEQYF; DNA: TGTGCCAGCAGCCAAGGGACTAGCGGGGGGGTAGTAACCTACGAGCAGTACTTC
size: NA; D: TRBD1; V: TRBV7-2; J: TRBJ1-2; CDR3: CASSPFGDRGLGDGYTF; DNA: TGTGCCAGCAGCCCCTTTGGGGACAGGGGGCTGGGAGATGGCTACACCTTC
size: NA; D: TRBD1; V: TRBV3-1/TRBV3-2; J: TRBJ1-2; CDR3: CASSLKTGGYYGYTF; DNA: TGTGCCAGCAGCCTAAAGACAGGGGGCTACTATGGCTACACCTTC
size: NA; D: NA; V: TRBV20-1; J: TRBJ2-7; CDR3: CSASPSYEQYF; DNA: TGCAGTGCTAGCCCCTCCTACGAGCAGTACTTC
size: once; D: TRBD2; V: TRBV9; J: TRBJ2-2; CDR3: CASRASGGANTGELFF; DNA: TGTGCCAGCAGGGCTAGCGGGGGCGCGAACACCGGGGAGCTGTTTTTT
size: NA; D: TRBD1; V: TRBV18; J: TRBJ1-5; CDR3: CASSATGLGDQPQHF; DNA: TGTGCCAGCTCAGCGACAGGGCTTGGGGATCAGCCCCAGCATTTT
size: NA; D: NA; V: TRBV19; J: TRBJ2-2; CDR3: CASSMGGRYTGELFF; DNA: TGTGCCAGTAGTATGGGGGGGCGATACACCGGGGAGCTGTTTTTT
size: NA; D: TRBD1; V: TRBV28; J: TRBJ2-2; CDR3: CASSIGQGMNTGELFF; DNA: TGTGCCAGCAGTATCGGACAGGGGATGAACACCGGGGAGCTGTTTTTT
size: NA; D: NA; V: TRBV2; J: TRBJ2-4; CDR3: CASSAQGLAGNIQYF; DNA: TGTGCCAGCAGTGCGCAGGGACTGGCTGGAAACATTCAGTACTTC
size: NA; D: NA; V: TRBV7-3; J: TRBJ2-7; CDR3: CASSVPYEQYF; DNA: TGTGCCAGCAGCGTCCCCTACGAGCAGTACTTC
size: NA; D: NA; V: TRBV6-6; J: TRBJ2-6; CDR3: CASSQAGGPTSGANVLTF; DNA: TGTGCCAGCAGTCAGGCTGGGGGACCGACCTCTGGGGCCAACGTCCTGACTTTC
size: medium-sized; D: NA; V: TRBV6-6; J: TRBJ2-5; CDR3: CASSPWRGGEIQETQYF; DNA: TGTGCCAGCAGTCCATGGCGGGGCGGGGAAATACAAGAGACCCAGTACTTC
size: NA; D: NA; V: TRBV19; J: TRBJ1-1; CDR3: CASRKRVNTEAFF; DNA: TGTGCCAGTAGGAAACGAGTGAACACTGAAGCTTTCTTT
size: NA; D: TRBD2; V: TRBV5-1; J: TRBJ2-3; CDR3: CASSFTSGGDTDTQYF; DNA: TGCGCCAGCAGCTTCACAAGCGGGGGAGACACAGATACGCAGTATTTT
size: NA; D: NA; V: TRBV7-2; J: TRBJ1-4; CDR3: CASSLARGSNEKLFF; DNA: TGTGCCAGCAGCTTAGCGAGGGGGAGTAATGAAAAACTGTTTTTT
size: once; D: TRBD1; V: TRBV19; J: TRBJ1-1; CDR3: CASSTWDRGFTEAFF; DNA: TGTGCCAGTAGCACCTGGGACAGGGGGTTCACTGAAGCTTTCTTT
size: NA; D: NA; V: TRBV30; J: TRBJ2-5; CDR3: CAWSVGSWETQYF; DNA: TGTGCCTGGAGTGTCGGCTCCTGGGAGACCCAGTACTTC
size: few; D: NA; V: TRBV7-2; J: TRBJ1-2; CDR3: CASSLGGESNYGYTF; DNA: TGTGCCAGCAGCTTAGGGGGGGAATCTAACTATGGCTACACCTTC
size: NA; D: NA; V: TRBV19; J: TRBJ1-1; CDR3: CASSIGLGGGAPEAFF; DNA: TGTGCCAGTAGTATAGGCCTGGGAGGGGGGGCGCCTGAAGCTTTCTTT
size: few; D: NA; V: TRBV7-6; J: TRBJ1-1; CDR3: CASSPPGDLSFF; DNA: TGTGCCAGCAGCCCCCCCGGGGACTTATCTTTCTTT
size: few; D: TRBD1; V: TRBV3-1/TRBV3-2; J: TRBJ2-7; CDR3: CASSQGQGHEQYF; DNA: TGTGCCAGCAGCCAAGGACAGGGGCACGAGCAGTACTTC